One sample yielded the 22 T cell receptor beta chains listed below, sequenced in a study of identical twins (dated by TCRdb to 2016 to 2018). The library was produced with 5' RACE. Sequencing instrument: Illumina HiSeq 2000. TCRdb itself trimmed the public reads at Q25 with fastp, ran MiXCR and retained productive beta chains. Rows merge per CDR3 protein into single entries with the most common DNA and genes. The sample table lists 1.5 million to 2 million distinct CDR3 sequences, about 32% of them with a count of one. Jointly, the top ten make up roughly 0.3% of the sample. The sample comprised cord blood. The receptors were gathered from a newborn girl in good health.

The rearrangement uses TRBV4-2 and TRBJ2-7; D possibly corresponds to TRBD2 (6 bases). Germline CDR1 reads LGHNA; CDR2 reads YNFKEQ. This CDR3 spans 15 amino acids. V was shortened by 4 bases and J by 5 bases, with 18 bases between the two germline ends. CDR3: CASSPRGRGNNEQYF. The DNA for the CDR3 is TGTGCCAGCAGCCCAAGAGGACGGGGGAACAACGAGCAGTACTTC.

This sequence joins TRBV3-1 and TRBJ2-1; possibly TRBD1 or TRBD2 for D (6 bases each). V was cut by 3 bases and J by 7 bases, with 13 bases left in between. The CDR3 consists of 14 residues. Germline V lookup: CDR1 LGHDT, CDR2 YNNKEL (reference sequence). In DNA form, the CDR3 reads TGTGCCAGCAGCCATTCGGGGGCGGGGAATGAGCAGTTCTTC. It specifies CASSHSGAGNEQFF.

This clonotype was observed a few times. V gene TRBV29-1 combines with J gene TRBJ2-1; 8 bases are shared with TRBD1. CDR1 is SQVTM and CDR2 is ANQGSEA in the germline V gene. Trimming took 5 bases from V and 10 from J; bases not matched to a gene: 7. The CDR3 contains 12 residues. This CDR3 reads CSVQQGGYEQFF. The CDR3 region has the DNA TGCAGCGTTCAACAGGGGGGTTACGAGCAGTTCTTC.

V gene TRBV4-1 combines with J gene TRBJ2-7; TRBD1 aligns across 8 bases. Unmatched junction bases numbered 14, after V lost 3 bases and J lost 7 bases. CDR1 and CDR2 (germline): MGHRA, YSYEKL. CDR3 length equals 16 residues. This chain's CDR3 is CASSQIFRDRLNEQYF. CDR3 nucleotides: TGCGCCAGCAGCCAGATCTTCCGGGACAGGCTCAATGAGCAGTACTTC.

This clonotype has a handful of counts. V and J are TRBV28 and TRBJ1-4; D uncertain. V was pared by 3 bases and J by 2 bases, with 10 bases between. The germline CDR1 and CDR2 sequences are MDHEN and SYDVKM. The CDR3 covers 15 residues. For the CDR3, the DNA is TGTGCCAGCAGTTTTTACCGGGCGACTAATGAAAAACTGTTTTTT. This gives the protein CASSFYRATNEKLFF. Based on the CDR3 plus reference TRBV28 and TRBJ1-4, the full variable domain is DVKVTQSSRYLVKRTGEKVFLECVQDMDHENMFWYRQDPGLGLRLIYFSYDVKMKEKGDIPEGYSVSREKKERFSLILESASTNQTSMYLCASSFYRATNEKLFFGSGTQLSVL.

This rearrangement joins TRBV28 to TRBJ2-1, with 10 bases aligning to TRBD2. The CDR3 contains 23 residues. V lost 2 bases, J lost 0 bases, and 22 bases stayed unmatched. Germline-derived CDR1 and CDR2 are MDHEN and SYDVKM. The CDR3 DNA sequence: TGTGCCAGCAGTTTAACAGGGCTGGGGGGACTAGCGACTCTCGGAGACTCCTACAATGAGCAGTTCTTC. It is translated as CASSLTGLGGLATLGDSYNEQFF.

V usage is TRBV20-1 and J usage is TRBJ2-7; 9 nucleotides align to TRBD2. The CDR3 sequence is 14 residues long. Germline values: CDR1 DFQATT, CDR2 SNEGSKA (reference sequence). After removal of 6 bases from V and 10 bases from J, the junction contained 16 bases not matched to a gene. CDR3 residues: CSADEVSSGAAQYF. In DNA, the CDR3 is TGCAGTGCAGACGAGGTTTCTAGCGGGGCGGCTCAGTACTTC.

The rearrangement joins TRBV18 to TRBJ2-7; no clear D gene. Germline V CDR1 and CDR2: KGHSH, LQKENI. This CDR3 comprises 13 residues. The V and J ends lost 5 bases and 6 bases respectively, with 14 bases between them. The CDR3 protein is CASSAGSAVEQYF. CDR3 coding DNA: TGTGCCAGCTCAGCCGGGTCAGCAGTCGAGCAGTACTTC.

In its sample, this clonotype was seen a few times. The V and J genes are TRBV12-3 or TRBV12-4 and TRBJ1-6; D gene uncertain. V gave up 4 bases and J gave up 3 bases, with 19 bases separating them. The CDR3 covers 18 residues. CDR3 amino acids: CASSSRLPGRHYNSPLHF. The CDR3 nucleotides are TGTGCCAGCAGTTCCCGACTCCCGGGCCGGCACTATAATTCACCCCTCCACTTT.

This clonotype was detected a few times. The chain is built from TRBV12-3 or TRBV12-4 and TRBJ2-7; D is uncertain. Deletions cut 6 bases from V and 2 bases from J, with 14 bases between. CDR3 length: 14 residues. CDR3 region: CASSPLGATYEQYF. DNA for the CDR3: TGTGCCAGCAGCCCCCTGGGCGCAACCTACGAGCAGTACTTC.

This chain links TRBV4-2 with TRBJ2-3; TRBD2 aligns across 14 bases. V lost 4 bases to trimming and J lost 5 bases; unmatched junction nucleotides: 17. This CDR3 contains 20 residues. Germline CDR1 reads LGHNA; CDR2 reads YNFKEQ. Written as DNA, the CDR3 is TGTGCCAGCAGCCGAGAACGAGGACTAGCGGGGGGCCGCGGGGAAGATACGCAGTATTTT. It specifies CASSRERGLAGGRGEDTQYF.

This clonotype was counted between two and nine times. The chain has TRBV28 and TRBJ1-2; D remains ambiguous. The V gene lost 2 bases and the J gene lost 6 bases, with 13 bases spanning the gap. From germline, CDR1 is MDHEN and CDR2 SYDVKM. The CDR3 contains 14 residues. The CDR3 reads CASSLLAGNNGYTF. Here the CDR3 DNA reads TGTGCCAGCAGTTTACTAGCGGGCAACAATGGCTACACCTTC.

CDR3 nucleotide sequence: TGTGCCAGCAGCGTAGTAAAGCGGTCCTACGAGCAGTACTTC. It translates to CASSVVKRSYEQYF. The chain has TRBV7-8 and TRBJ2-7; maybe TRBD2 (5 bases). The V end was cut by 5 bases, the J end by 1 base, with 12 bases between. The germline V gene has CDR1 SGHVS and CDR2 FQNEAQ. This CDR3 is built from 14 residues.

This clonotype is a singleton in its sample. One end of the junction does not line up with germline, which may come from a read error. V gene TRBV5-1 combines with J gene TRBJ2-1, with 11 nucleotides matching TRBD2. The CDR3 has 16 residues. CDR1 SGHRS and CDR2 YFSETQ come from the germline V gene. CDR3: CASSFPTSGAYNEQSF. CDR3 nucleotides: TGCGCCAGCAGCTTCCCGACTAGCGGGGCCTACAATGAGCAGTCCTTC.

The rearrangement uses TRBV12-3 or TRBV12-4 and TRBJ2-3, with 11 bases lining up with TRBD2. The CDR3 sequence is 16 residues long. V lost 6 bases, J lost 2 bases, and 7 bases stayed unmatched. The CDR3 is CASRQLAGGHTDTQYF. The CDR3 bases are TGTGCCAGCAGACAGCTAGCGGGGGGACACACAGATACGCAGTATTTT.

The rearrangement uses TRBV4-2 and TRBJ2-3; TRBD2 is a possible D gene (5 bases). This CDR3 contains 20 residues. The ends were cut back, 0 bases at V and 0 bases at J, with 22 bases in the middle. Germline CDR1 reads LGHNA; CDR2 reads YNFKEQ. CDR3 bases: TGTGCCAGCAGCCAAGATTTTGGAGGCGAGAACAACACTAGCACAGATACGCAGTATTTT. Encoded protein: CASSQDFGGENNTSTDTQYF.

A few counts support this clonotype. This chain joins TRBV7-9 and TRBJ2-2; D perhaps matches TRBD1 (6 bases). V was cut by 8 bases and J by 1 base, with 17 bases left in between. The germline V gene encodes CDR1 SEHNR and CDR2 FQNEAQ (reference sequence). CDR3 size: 16 residues. The CDR3: CASRTLTGKNTGELFF. In nucleotides, the CDR3 is TGTGCCAGCCGCACACTCACAGGGAAGAACACCGGGGAGCTGTTTTTT.

This clonotype showed up just a few times. V gene TRBV3-1 combines with J gene TRBJ2-7, with TRBD1 identical over 9 bases. The CDR3 is made up of 15 amino acids. The V and J ends lost 0 bases and 5 bases, in that order; junction bases with no gene match: 5. Germline V gene sequence: CDR1 LGHDT, CDR2 YNNKEL (reference sequence). The CDR3 region has the DNA TGTGCCAGCAGCCAAGATAGTACAGGGGGCCACGAGCAGTACTTC. It encodes CASSQDSTGGHEQYF.

The sample holds a few counts of this clonotype. The rearrangement joins TRBV5-6 to TRBJ1-5; D is uncertain. Germline loops: CDR1 SGHDT, CDR2 YYEEEE. The CDR3 is 13 residues long. V lost 1 base and J 7 bases, leaving 9 bases between the germline ends. For the CDR3, the DNA is TGTGCCAGCAGCTTGATGGAAGGACAGCCCCAGCATTTT. Amino acids: CASSLMEGQPQHF.

This clonotype has a handful of counts. The J gene is TRBJ2-5, the V gene TRBV11-2; D perhaps matches TRBD1 (6 bases). CDR3 size: 13 residues. Germline-derived CDR1 and CDR2 are SGHAT and FQNNGV. With 2 bases removed from V and 3 bases from J, the gap between germline ends came to 7 bases. In nucleotides, the CDR3 is TGTGCCAGCAGCTTACACAGGGAAGAGACCCAGTACTTC. It is translated as CASSLHREETQYF.

The chain couples TRBV5-1 to TRBJ2-5; D is ambiguous. The CDR3 runs to 15 residues. V lost 0 bases and J 5 bases, leaving 14 bases between the germline ends. CDR1 is SGHRS and CDR2 is YFSETQ in the germline V gene. The CDR3 sequence: CASSLAGRIDETQYF. The CDR3, as DNA: TGCGCCAGCAGCTTGGCGGGTCGAATAGATGAGACCCAGTACTTC. Full variable domain (remainder filled in from reference TRBV5-1 and TRBJ2-5): KAGVTQTPRYLIKTRGQQVTLSCSPISGHRSVSWYQQTPGQGLQFLFEYFSETQRNKGNFPGRFSGRQFSNSRSEMNVSTLELGDSALYLCASSLAGRIDETQYFGPGTRLLVL.

To note about this clonotype: It may be a read error: a sequence one base away is much more abundant. The chain uses TRBV27 and TRBJ2-1, with D unclear. CDR1 MNHEY and CDR2 SMNVEV come from the germline V gene (reference sequence). The germline V and J ends were trimmed by 4 bases and 5 bases, with 18 bases remaining between them. The CDR3 length is 16 residues. Written as DNA, the CDR3 is TGTGCCAGCAGTTCGTACCCAAACCCGATAAACAATGAGCAGTTCTTC. This translates into CASSSYPNPINNEQFF.